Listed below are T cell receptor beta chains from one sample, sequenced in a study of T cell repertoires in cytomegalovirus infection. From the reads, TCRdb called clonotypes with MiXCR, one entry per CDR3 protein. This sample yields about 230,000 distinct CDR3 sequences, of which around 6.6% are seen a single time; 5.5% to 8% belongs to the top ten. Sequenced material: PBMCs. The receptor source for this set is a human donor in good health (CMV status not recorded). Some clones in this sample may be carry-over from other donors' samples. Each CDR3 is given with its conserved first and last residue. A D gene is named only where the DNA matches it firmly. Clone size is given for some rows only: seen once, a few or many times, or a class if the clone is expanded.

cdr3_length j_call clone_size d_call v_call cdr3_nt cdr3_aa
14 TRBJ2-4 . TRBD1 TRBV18 TGTGCCAGCTCCATAGGACAGGCTGAAGACATTCAGTACTTC CASSIGQAEDIQYF
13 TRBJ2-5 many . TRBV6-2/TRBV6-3 TGTGCCAGCACCGGAGGAGTCTGGGAGACCCAGTACTTC CASTGGVWETQYF
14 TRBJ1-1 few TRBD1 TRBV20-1 TGCAGTGCTAGACTTATCGGGACAGGAGTGGGAGCTTTCTTT CSARLIGTGVGAFF
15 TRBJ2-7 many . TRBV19 TGTGCCAGTAGTGTCTCGGCAGGGTTCCCCTACGAGCAGTACTTC CASSVSAGFPYEQYF
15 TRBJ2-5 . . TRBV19 TGTGCCAGTAGTATAGTGAAGGCGGAGTATGAGACCCAGTACTTC CASSIVKAEYETQYF
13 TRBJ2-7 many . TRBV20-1 TGCAGTGCTAGTAGGCTCAGGGCCTACGAGCAGTACTTC CSASRLRAYEQYF
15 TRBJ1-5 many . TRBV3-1 TGTGCCAGCAGCCAAATGCCCGATAGCAATCAGCCCCAGCATTTT CASSQMPDSNQPQHF
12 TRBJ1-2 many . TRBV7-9 TGTGCCAGCAGCTTACCCTTCTATGGCTACACCTTC CASSLPFYGYTF
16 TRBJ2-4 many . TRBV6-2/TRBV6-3 TGTGCCAGCAGTTACGGTTTGGGGGCGGCCAAAAACATTCAGTACTTC CASSYGLGAAKNIQYF
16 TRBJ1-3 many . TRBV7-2 TGTGCCAGCAGCTCCGGCCCCTCTGCCGGTGGAAACACCATATATTTT CASSSGPSAGGNTIYF
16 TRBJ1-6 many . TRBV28 TGTGCCAGCAGTGGCCCTCATGGGAAGCATAATTCACCCCTCCACTTT CASSGPHGKHNSPLHF
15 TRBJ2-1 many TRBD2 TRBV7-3 TGTGCCAGCAGCCTCACTAGCGGGGGGTACAATGAGCAGTTCTTC CASSLTSGGYNEQFF
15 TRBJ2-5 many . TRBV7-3 TGTGCCAGCAGCGCGGCAGGGGAGAACCAAGAGACCCAGTACTTC CASSAAGENQETQYF
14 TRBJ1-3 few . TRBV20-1 TGCAGTGCTAGAGTGGGGGGAGGTGGAAACACCATATATTTT CSARVGGGGNTIYF
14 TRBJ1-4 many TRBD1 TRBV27 TGTGCCAGCAGCCGACAGGGAGACATTGAAAAACTGTTTTTT CASSRQGDIEKLFF
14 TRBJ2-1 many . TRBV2 TGTGCCAGCAGTGAATTGTCGGGGGAGAATGAGCAGTTCTTC CASSELSGENEQFF
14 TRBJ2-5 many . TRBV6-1 TGTGCCAGCAGCGAGTCGCGAATTGTAGAGACCCAGTACTTC CASSESRIVETQYF
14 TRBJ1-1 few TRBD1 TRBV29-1 TGCAGCGTTGCCCAGGGGGCGCGGAACACTGAAGCTTTCTTT CSVAQGARNTEAFF
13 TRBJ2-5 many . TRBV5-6 TGTGCCAGCAGCTTGGGGGGCCCGGAGACCCAGTACTTC CASSLGGPETQYF
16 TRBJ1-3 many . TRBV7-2 TGTGCCAGCAGCTTTCGGCAAGCAGGCGCTGGAAACACCATATATTTT CASSFRQAGAGNTIYF
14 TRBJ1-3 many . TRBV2 TGTGCCAGCAGTGACTTTACTTCTGGAAACACCATATATTTT CASSDFTSGNTIYF
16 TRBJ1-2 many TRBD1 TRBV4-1 TGCGCCAGCAGCCAAGAGACAGGGGAGGGGTTCTATGGCTACACCTTC CASSQETGEGFYGYTF
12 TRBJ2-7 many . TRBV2 TGTGCCAGAGGGACATGGAATAACGAGCAGTACTTC CARGTWNNEQYF
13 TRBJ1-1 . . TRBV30 TGTGCCTGGAGTGTCCCGGGGCCGACTGAAGCTTTCTTT CAWSVPGPTEAFF
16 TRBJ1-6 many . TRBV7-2 TGTGCCAGCAGCGGAGGGGGAGGTGAGCTTCGGGCACCCCTCCACTTT CASSGGGGELRAPLHF
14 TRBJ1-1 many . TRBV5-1 TGCGCCAGCAGCTTGACGCAATTGAACACTGAAGCTTTCTTT CASSLTQLNTEAFF
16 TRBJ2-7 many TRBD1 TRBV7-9 TGTGCCAGCAGCCCACTGACAGGGGGTAGTGCCTACGAGCAGTACTTC CASSPLTGGSAYEQYF
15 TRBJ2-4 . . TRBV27 TGTGCCAGCAGTTATCAGGGCCTAGCCAAAAACATTCAGTACTTC CASSYQGLAKNIQYF
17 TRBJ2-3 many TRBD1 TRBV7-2 TGTGCCAGCAGCTTAGGCAGACAGGGTAGAGTCACAGATACGCAGTATTTT CASSLGRQGRVTDTQYF
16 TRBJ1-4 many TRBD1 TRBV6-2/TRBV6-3 TGTGCCAGCAGTAAGATCGCGACAGGGCCGGCTGAAAAACTGTTTTTT CASSKIATGPAEKLFF
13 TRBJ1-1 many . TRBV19 TGTGCCAGTAGTATGACCAGGAGGAGTGAAGCTTTCTTT CASSMTRRSEAFF
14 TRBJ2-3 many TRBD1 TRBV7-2 TGTGCCAGCAGCACCCGACAGGGGTCAGATACGCAGTATTTT CASSTRQGSDTQYF
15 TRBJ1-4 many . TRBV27 TGTGCCAGCATGAGAGGATTCAGCGTCAGTGAAAAACTGTTTTTT CASMRGFSVSEKLFF
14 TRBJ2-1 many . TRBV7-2 TGTGCCAGCGGAACCTCGGCGGAATACAATGAGCAGTTCTTC CASGTSAEYNEQFF
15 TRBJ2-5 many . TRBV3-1 TGTGCCAGCAGCCAAGATATTTTAGGAGGGGAGACCCAGTACTTC CASSQDILGGETQYF
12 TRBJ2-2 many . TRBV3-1 TGTGCCAGCAGCCATAGGGCGCGGGAGCTGTTTTTT CASSHRARELFF
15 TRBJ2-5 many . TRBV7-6 TGTGCCAGCAGCTCACGCCCTGGAAGCCAAGAGACCCAGTACTTC CASSSRPGSQETQYF
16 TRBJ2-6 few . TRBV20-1 TGCAGTGCTAGAGAACATCGAAGCTCTGGGGCCAACGTCCTGACTTTC CSAREHRSSGANVLTF
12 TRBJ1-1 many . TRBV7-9 TGTGCCAGCAGCTTAACACAGGGTGAAGCTTTCTTT CASSLTQGEAFF
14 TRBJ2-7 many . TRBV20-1 TGCAGTGCTAGCAAATTCCGGAACTCCTACGAGCAGTACTTC CSASKFRNSYEQYF
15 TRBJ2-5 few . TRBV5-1 TGCGCCAGCAGCTTGTTGTATGGTAGGGAAGAGACCCAGTACTTC CASSLLYGREETQYF
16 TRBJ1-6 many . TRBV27 TGTGCCAGCAGTTTATTTACGTCCCTAGGGAATTCACCCCTCCACTTT CASSLFTSLGNSPLHF
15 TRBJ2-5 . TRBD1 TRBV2 TGTGCCAGCAGTGAATGGAGGGACAGGGGACAGACCCAGTACTTC CASSEWRDRGQTQYF
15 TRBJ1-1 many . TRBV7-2 TGTGCCAGCAGCCAATCCGGGACACCGAACACTGAAGCTTTCTTT CASSQSGTPNTEAFF
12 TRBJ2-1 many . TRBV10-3 TGTGCCATCAGCGACGGGGGAAATGAGCAGTTCTTC CAISDGGNEQFF
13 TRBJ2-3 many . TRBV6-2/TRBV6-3 TGTGCCAGCAGTAAGACAGTCACAGATACGCAGTATTTT CASSKTVTDTQYF
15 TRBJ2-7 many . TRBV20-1 TGCAGTGCTAGAAGGTCAGGGCTCAGCTCCTACGAGCAGTACTTC CSARRSGLSSYEQYF
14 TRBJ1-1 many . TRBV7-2 TGTGCCAGCAGCCCGGGCCGGGGGGCCGGGGAAGCTTTCTTT CASSPGRGAGEAFF
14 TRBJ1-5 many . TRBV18 TGTGCCAGCTCACCAACAGCAGGCAATCAGCCCCAGCATTTT CASSPTAGNQPQHF
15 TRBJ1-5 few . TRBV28 TGTGCCAGCAGTGAACTGGGGGGATACAATCAGCCCCAGCATTTT CASSELGGYNQPQHF
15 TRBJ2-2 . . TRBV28 TGTGCCAGCATGGAGACAGGAGTGAACACCGGGGAGCTGTTTTTT CASMETGVNTGELFF
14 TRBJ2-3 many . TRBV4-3 TGCGCCAGCAGCCAAGATGGTAGCACAGATACGCAGTATTTT CASSQDGSTDTQYF
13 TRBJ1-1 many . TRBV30 TGTGCCTGGAGTGTACTAGGGATGACTGAAGCTTTCTTT CAWSVLGMTEAFF
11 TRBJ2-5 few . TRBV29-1 TGCAGCGGGGCGGGCCAAGAGACCCAGTACTTC CSGAGQETQYF
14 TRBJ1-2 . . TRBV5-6 TGTGCCAGCAGCTTGGAAACCACGGACTATGGCTACACCTTC CASSLETTDYGYTF
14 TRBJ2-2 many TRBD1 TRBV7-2 TGTGCCAGCAGCGTTTACAGGGGACCCGGGGAGCTGTTTTTT CASSVYRGPGELFF
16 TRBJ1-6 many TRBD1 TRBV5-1 TGCGCCAGCAGCTCAAACTCCGGGACAGGCTCTTCACCCCTCCACTTT CASSSNSGTGSSPLHF
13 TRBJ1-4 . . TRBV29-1 TGCAGCGTCCGCCCAACAACCTTGGGAAAACTGTTTTTT CSVRPTTLGKLFF
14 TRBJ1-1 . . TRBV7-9 TGTGCCAGCAGCCAGGGACATCCGAACACTGAAGCTTTCTTT CASSQGHPNTEAFF
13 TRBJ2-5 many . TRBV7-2 TGTGCCAGCACCCCGAGACGGCAAGAGACCCAGTACTTC CASTPRRQETQYF